This T cell receptor beta chain emerged from a study of molecular identifiers for immune sequencing clone quantification. Study as a whole: With replicates, the RNA of around 20,000 or 100,000 naive CD8 cells was split five ways and four were sequenced.

This clonotype was seen repeatedly, ten times or more. Naive CD8 T cells underwent sorting with the CD8+CD4-CCR7+CD45RA+ definition. TCRdb re-called the PCR reads through MiXCR, storing one row per CDR3 protein. The table shows approximately 40,000 distinct CDR3 sequences, with about 24% occurring only once. This CDR3 contains 14 residues. Germline V lookup: CDR1 SGHDN, CDR2 FVKESK. V gave up 3 bases and J gave up 0 bases, with 9 bases separating them. The V call is TRBV14, the J call TRBJ2-7; a possible D gene is TRBD2 (5 bases). The sample was naive CD8+ T cells from blood, with Jurkat cell RNA spiked in. Subset reported: FACS-sorted CD8+CD4-CCR7+CD45RA+ naive T cells. The sequence was collected from a human donor in good health. Some libraries in this study had Jurkat cell RNA spiked in. The CDR3 loop is CASSQRVSSYEQYF. CDR3 nucleotide sequence: TGTGCCAGCAGCCAGAGGGTCTCCTCCTACGAGCAGTACTTC.